Listed below are T cell receptor beta chains from one sample, sequenced in a study of blood T cell repertoires in COVID-19. Profiling relied on immunoSEQ multiplex PCR, and the TCRdb table lists in-frame clones only, not all of them. Seen here are about 21,000 clones, about four fifths observed once, and the top ten hold 6.5% to 8.5%. The sample was peripheral blood. The receptors come from a human donor in a cohort sampled during active COVID-19. The CDR3 runs from the conserved cysteine through the conserved F or W. Each record gives: V gene, D gene, clone size, J gene, CDR3 length, CDR3 protein, CDR3 DNA. D genes are given only for firm matches. Size values are once, few and many counts, or a class for expanded clones, and some rows have none.

v_call: TRBV19; d_call: .; clone_size: few; j_call: TRBJ1-1; cdr3_length: 13; cdr3_aa: CASSNSMNTEAFF; cdr3_nt: TGTGCCAGTAGTAACAGCATGAACACTGAAGCTTTCTTT
v_call: TRBV2; d_call: .; clone_size: .; j_call: TRBJ1-5; cdr3_length: 14; cdr3_aa: CASSGGRSNQPQHF; cdr3_nt: TGTGCCAGCAGTGGGGGGCGGAGCAATCAGCCCCAGCATTTT
v_call: TRBV6-5; d_call: TRBD1; clone_size: .; j_call: TRBJ2-7; cdr3_length: 15; cdr3_aa: CASSYRGQGAYEQYF; cdr3_nt: TGTGCCAGCAGTTACAGGGGACAGGGGGCGTACGAGCAGTACTTC
v_call: TRBV4-1; d_call: .; clone_size: .; j_call: TRBJ2-1; cdr3_length: 13; cdr3_aa: CASSQGETRKPFF; cdr3_nt: TGCGCCAGCAGCCAAGGAGAGACTAGAAAACCGTTCTTC
v_call: TRBV5-1; d_call: TRBD1; clone_size: .; j_call: TRBJ2-2; cdr3_length: 16; cdr3_aa: CASSLTGQGNTGELFF; cdr3_nt: TGCGCCAGCAGCTTAACGGGACAGGGGAACACCGGGGAGCTGTTTTTT
v_call: TRBV2; d_call: TRBD1; clone_size: few; j_call: TRBJ1-5; cdr3_length: 15; cdr3_aa: CASSRDRTSNQPQHF; cdr3_nt: TGTGCCAGCAGTCGGGACAGGACTAGCAATCAGCCCCAGCATTTT
v_call: TRBV7-9; d_call: TRBD1; clone_size: .; j_call: TRBJ1-2; cdr3_length: 14; cdr3_aa: CASSLDGQGIGYTF; cdr3_nt: TGTGCCAGCAGCTTAGACGGACAGGGGATCGGCTACACCTTC
v_call: TRBV7-9; d_call: .; clone_size: .; j_call: TRBJ1-4; cdr3_length: 14; cdr3_aa: CASGRRGLGEKLFF; cdr3_nt: TGTGCCAGCGGAAGAAGGGGTTTGGGTGAAAAACTGTTTTTT
v_call: TRBV5-6; d_call: .; clone_size: .; j_call: TRBJ1-4; cdr3_length: 14; cdr3_aa: CASSLNGANEKLFF; cdr3_nt: TGTGCCAGCAGCTTGAACGGAGCTAATGAAAAACTGTTTTTT
v_call: TRBV11-3; d_call: .; clone_size: .; j_call: TRBJ2-3; cdr3_length: 14; cdr3_aa: CASSSPRETDTQYF; cdr3_nt: TGTGCCAGCAGCTCGCCGAGGGAGACAGATACGCAGTATTTT
v_call: TRBV24-1; d_call: .; clone_size: .; j_call: TRBJ2-1; cdr3_length: 13; cdr3_aa: CATTGLSYNEQFF; cdr3_nt: TGTGCCACCACAGGGCTCTCCTACAATGAGCAGTTCTTC
v_call: TRBV7-2; d_call: .; clone_size: .; j_call: TRBJ1-5; cdr3_length: 14; cdr3_aa: CASSGGVSNQPQHF; cdr3_nt: TGTGCCAGCAGCGGCGGGGTTAGCAATCAGCCCCAGCATTTT
v_call: TRBV18; d_call: .; clone_size: .; j_call: TRBJ1-6; cdr3_length: 17; cdr3_aa: CASSPWGVSSYNSPLHF; cdr3_nt: TGTGCCAGCTCACCATGGGGGGTCAGCTCCTATAATTCACCCCTCCACTTT
v_call: TRBV6-5; d_call: .; clone_size: .; j_call: TRBJ1-1; cdr3_length: 12; cdr3_aa: CASLQGITEAFF; cdr3_nt: TGTGCCAGCCTACAGGGAATCACTGAAGCTTTCTTT
v_call: TRBV18; d_call: .; clone_size: once; j_call: TRBJ2-7; cdr3_length: 15; cdr3_aa: CASSPSHTSSYEQYF; cdr3_nt: TGTGCCAGCTCACCATCCCATACAAGCTCCTACGAGCAGTACTTC
v_call: TRBV6-4; d_call: TRBD1; clone_size: .; j_call: TRBJ2-1; cdr3_length: 15; cdr3_aa: CASSDSVQGAIEQFF; cdr3_nt: TGTGCCAGCAGTGACTCAGTACAGGGGGCTATTGAGCAGTTCTTC
v_call: TRBV28; d_call: .; clone_size: .; j_call: TRBJ2-2; cdr3_length: 14; cdr3_aa: CASGLTGLTGELFF; cdr3_nt: TGTGCCAGCGGACTGACAGGACTCACCGGGGAGCTGTTTTTT
v_call: TRBV13; d_call: .; clone_size: .; j_call: TRBJ1-4; cdr3_length: 15; cdr3_aa: CASSPGGGTNEKLFF; cdr3_nt: TGTGCCAGCAGCCCCGGGGGGGGTACTAATGAAAAACTGTTTTTT
v_call: TRBV5-1; d_call: TRBD1; clone_size: once; j_call: TRBJ1-2; cdr3_length: 15; cdr3_aa: CASSFSDRANYGYTF; cdr3_nt: TGCGCCAGCAGCTTCTCCGACAGGGCTAACTATGGCTACACCTTC
v_call: TRBV29-1; d_call: .; clone_size: .; j_call: TRBJ2-7; cdr3_length: 13; cdr3_aa: CSVETGDSYEQYF; cdr3_nt: TGCAGCGTTGAGACGGGGGACTCCTACGAGCAGTACTTC
v_call: TRBV30; d_call: .; clone_size: .; j_call: TRBJ2-5; cdr3_length: 11; cdr3_aa: CAWTIFGTQYF; cdr3_nt: TGTGCCTGGACTATTTTTGGGACCCAGTACTTC
v_call: TRBV5-6; d_call: TRBD2; clone_size: .; j_call: TRBJ2-5; cdr3_length: 18; cdr3_aa: CASRRTSGGDLEAETQYF; cdr3_nt: TGTGCCAGCAGGAGGACTAGCGGGGGCGATTTAGAAGCAGAGACCCAGTACTTC
v_call: TRBV29-1; d_call: TRBD1; clone_size: few; j_call: TRBJ1-3; cdr3_length: 14; cdr3_aa: CSVGWTGSGNTIYF; cdr3_nt: TGCAGCGTGGGGTGGACAGGCTCTGGAAACACCATATATTTT
v_call: TRBV29-1; d_call: .; clone_size: .; j_call: TRBJ2-5; cdr3_length: 10; cdr3_aa: CSVWRETQYF; cdr3_nt: TGCAGCGTTTGGCGGGAGACCCAGTACTTC
v_call: TRBV5-1; d_call: TRBD2; clone_size: .; j_call: TRBJ2-3; cdr3_length: 15; cdr3_aa: CASSLRLAGGDTQYF; cdr3_nt: TGCGCCAGCAGCTTGCGACTAGCGGGAGGGGATACGCAGTATTTT
v_call: TRBV2; d_call: .; clone_size: .; j_call: TRBJ2-1; cdr3_length: 13; cdr3_aa: CASSFYIAREQFF; cdr3_nt: TGTGCCAGCAGTTTTTATATAGCCCGTGAGCAGTTCTTC
v_call: TRBV18; d_call: TRBD1; clone_size: .; j_call: TRBJ1-1; cdr3_length: 16; cdr3_aa: CASSPQMDRGNTEAFF; cdr3_nt: TGTGCCAGCTCACCTCAAATGGACAGGGGAAACACTGAAGCTTTCTTT
v_call: TRBV7-9; d_call: TRBD1; clone_size: once; j_call: TRBJ2-5; cdr3_length: 13; cdr3_aa: CASSLITGGTQYF; cdr3_nt: TGTGCCAGCAGCTTAATAACAGGGGGGACCCAGTACTTC
v_call: TRBV7-8; d_call: .; clone_size: once; j_call: TRBJ2-1; cdr3_length: 13; cdr3_aa: CASSLDSNNEQFF; cdr3_nt: TGTGCCAGCAGCCTCGACAGCAACAATGAGCAGTTCTTC
v_call: TRBV7-2; d_call: TRBD1; clone_size: .; j_call: TRBJ1-4; cdr3_length: 15; cdr3_aa: CASSSRTGGREKLFF; cdr3_nt: TGTGCCAGCAGCTCGAGGACAGGGGGAAGAGAAAAACTGTTTTTT
v_call: TRBV15; d_call: .; clone_size: once; j_call: TRBJ1-4; cdr3_length: 15; cdr3_aa: CATSPRTARNEKLFF; cdr3_nt: TGTGCCACCAGCCCCCGGACAGCACGGAATGAAAAACTGTTTTTT
v_call: TRBV10-2; d_call: .; clone_size: .; j_call: TRBJ1-1; cdr3_length: 12; cdr3_aa: CASSEEYTEAFF; cdr3_nt: TGCGCCAGCAGTGAGGAGTACACTGAAGCTTTCTTT
v_call: TRBV18; d_call: .; clone_size: .; j_call: TRBJ2-5; cdr3_length: 13; cdr3_aa: CASSPDSQETQYF; cdr3_nt: TGTGCCAGCTCACCAGACAGCCAAGAGACCCAGTACTTC
v_call: TRBV5-5; d_call: TRBD1; clone_size: .; j_call: TRBJ1-1; cdr3_length: 15; cdr3_aa: CASYPQGVRNTEAFF; cdr3_nt: TGTGCCAGTTACCCACAGGGGGTGAGGAACACTGAAGCTTTCTTT
v_call: TRBV5-6; d_call: .; clone_size: .; j_call: TRBJ2-1; cdr3_length: 15; cdr3_aa: CASSSNGQRRNEQFF; cdr3_nt: TGTGCCAGCAGCTCTAATGGACAACGAAGGAATGAGCAGTTCTTC
v_call: TRBV19; d_call: .; clone_size: .; j_call: TRBJ1-5; cdr3_length: 15; cdr3_aa: CASSIGPAEGQPQHF; cdr3_nt: TGTGCCAGTAGTATCGGACCCGCGGAGGGCCAGCCCCAGCATTTT
v_call: TRBV9; d_call: .; clone_size: .; j_call: TRBJ2-3; cdr3_length: 17; cdr3_aa: CASSVVGGGTAADTQYF; cdr3_nt: TGTGCCAGCAGCGTAGTTGGGGGCGGCACCGCCGCAGATACGCAGTATTTT
v_call: TRBV6-5; d_call: TRBD2; clone_size: once; j_call: TRBJ2-3; cdr3_length: 15; cdr3_aa: CASTILAVFGDTQYF; cdr3_nt: TGTGCCAGCACCATACTAGCGGTATTCGGGGATACGCAGTATTTT
v_call: TRBV5-6; d_call: TRBD1; clone_size: .; j_call: TRBJ1-2; cdr3_length: 14; cdr3_aa: CASSPGQGFTGYTF; cdr3_nt: TGTGCCAGCAGCCCGGGACAGGGGTTTACAGGCTACACCTTC
v_call: TRBV5-1; d_call: .; clone_size: .; j_call: TRBJ2-4; cdr3_length: 13; cdr3_aa: CASRRDNGDIQYF; cdr3_nt: TGCGCCAGCAGACGGGACAACGGTGACATTCAGTACTTC
v_call: TRBV14; d_call: .; clone_size: .; j_call: TRBJ1-2; cdr3_length: 13; cdr3_aa: CASSQGGKNGYTF; cdr3_nt: TGTGCCAGCAGCCAAGGAGGGAAGAATGGCTACACCTTC
v_call: TRBV10-3; d_call: .; clone_size: .; j_call: TRBJ1-5; cdr3_length: 14; cdr3_aa: CAISSGNPGQPQHF; cdr3_nt: TGTGCCATCAGTTCCGGGAACCCGGGACAGCCCCAGCATTTT
v_call: TRBV6-4; d_call: TRBD1; clone_size: .; j_call: TRBJ1-2; cdr3_length: 15; cdr3_aa: CASSDSADRVYGYTF; cdr3_nt: TGTGCCAGCAGTGACTCGGCGGACAGGGTCTATGGCTACACCTTC
v_call: TRBV30; d_call: TRBD2; clone_size: .; j_call: TRBJ2-3; cdr3_length: 15; cdr3_aa: CAWNLAGGPGDTQYF; cdr3_nt: TGTGCCTGGAACTTAGCGGGGGGGCCTGGAGATACGCAGTATTTT
v_call: TRBV28; d_call: .; clone_size: .; j_call: TRBJ2-7; cdr3_length: 16; cdr3_aa: CASRTNAVGGLNEQYF; cdr3_nt: TGTGCCAGCAGGACAAACGCCGTCGGAGGGCTCAACGAGCAGTACTTC